Each of the 30 T cell receptor beta chains below was sequenced from the same sample in a study of blood T cell repertoires in COVID-19. Repertoires were generated with immunoSEQ multiplex PCR, while TCRdb's copy carries only in-frame clones and drops some. The sample shows about 210,000 clones, about 88% of them seen only once. Sequencing used peripheral blood. Every receptor here comes from a woman between 40 and 55 years old with acute or convalescent COVID-19.

The chain recombines TRBV2 with TRBJ2-7; perhaps TRBD1 as D (5 bases). Germline CDR1 reads SNHLY; CDR2 reads FYNNEI. The CDR3 sequence is 13 residues long. V was cut by 7 bases and J by 0 bases, with 10 bases left in between. In DNA form, the CDR3 reads TGTGCCAGCAAACAGGTCAGCTCCTACGAGCAGTACGTC. Its translation: CASKQVSSYEQYV.

This clone appeared once. V is TRBV2 and J is TRBJ2-5, with 10 positions matching TRBD2. The J segment lost 5 bases and the V segment lost 5 bases, leaving 17 bases of the junction unmatched. Germline loops: CDR1 SNHLY, CDR2 FYNNEI. This CDR3 is 18 amino acids long. CDR3 sequence (DNA): TGTGCCAGCAGTTCTTTAGCGGGGGGCCCAAACTTACGGGAGACCCAGTACTTC. It yields the protein CASSSLAGGPNLRETQYF.

The chain has TRBV4-1 and TRBJ1-4; D is unresolved. Germline loops: CDR1 MGHRA, CDR2 YSYEKL. CDR3 length: 18 residues. Trimming took 0 bases from V and 0 from J, leaving 14 bases between them. The CDR3 protein is CASSQDRGAGATNEKLFF. The CDR3 DNA sequence: TGCGCCAGCAGCCAAGATCGGGGAGCCGGCGCAACTAATGAAAAACTGTTTTTT.

This chain joins TRBV27 and TRBJ2-5; 9 bases map to TRBD1. Germline V CDR1 and CDR2: MNHEY, SMNVEV (reference sequence). This CDR3 contains 11 residues. V trimming: 5 bases; J trimming: 12 bases; junction bases outside the gene matches: 4. CDR3 in DNA: TGTGCCAGCAGTCCCCGGGACAGGGAGTACTTC. This codes for CASSPRDREYF.

The CDR3 loop is CASSPGLAGALSSYNEQFF. The CDR3 DNA is TGCGCCAGCAGCCCGGGACTAGCGGGGGCCTTAAGCTCCTACAATGAGCAGTTCTTC. The rearrangement joins TRBV5-1 to TRBJ2-1, with 14 bases lining up with TRBD2. Germline V gene sequence: CDR1 SGHRS, CDR2 YFSETQ. V lost 4 bases to trimming and J lost 0 bases; unmatched junction nucleotides: 9. The CDR3 runs to 19 residues.

Only a few counts were recorded for this clone. The sample has other DNA sequences that encode this CDR3 too. The rearrangement uses TRBV6-4 and TRBJ2-3; 14 nucleotides agree with TRBD2. Germline CDR1 is MRHNA and CDR2 is SNTAGT. CDR3 length: 16 amino acids. V trimming: 0 bases; J trimming: 4 bases; junction bases outside the gene matches: 0. The CDR3 nucleotides read TGTGCCAGCAGTGACTCGACTAGCGGGGGGGCAGATACGCAGTATTTT. Residues: CASSDSTSGGADTQYF.

The chain couples TRBV29-1 to TRBJ2-7; TRBD1 matches at 9 bases. In germline, CDR1 is SQVTM, CDR2 ANQGSEA. V gave up 6 bases and J gave up 6 bases; unmatched junction bases: 3. The CDR3 runs 11 residues. Here the CDR3 reads CSVGTGSEQYV. The DNA of the CDR3 is TGCAGCGTGGGGACAGGGTCCGAGCAGTACGTC.

The rearrangement joins TRBV5-1 to TRBJ2-3; 10 nucleotides align to TRBD1. Germline CDR1 is SGHRS and CDR2 is YFSETQ. J was trimmed by 6 bases and V by 4 bases; bases with no gene match: 14. The length of the CDR3 is 17 residues. CDR3 loop: CASSLVNSGQGTDTQYF. In DNA, the CDR3 is TGCGCCAGCAGCCTGGTTAACTCGGGACAGGGGACGGATACGCAGTATTTT.

J is TRBJ1-2 and V is TRBV13; 7 nucleotides line up with TRBD1. V dropped 5 bases and J dropped 6; count of bases not matched to a gene: 15. This CDR3 region has 16 residues. CDR1 PRHDT and CDR2 FYEKMQ come from the germline V gene (reference sequence). The CDR3 spells CASSDSRQGNRNGYTF. The CDR3 DNA sequence: TGTGCCAGCAGCGACTCGCGACAGGGCAACAGGAATGGCTACACCTTC.

V usage is TRBV15 and J usage is TRBJ2-1, with 8 bases aligning to TRBD2. V shed 0 bases and J 1 base; nucleotides not matched to a gene: 8. Looked up from germline, CDR1 is LNHNV and CDR2 is YYDKDF (reference sequence). The CDR3 is 18 amino acids. The CDR3 here is CATSRDYGGGPSYNEQFF. The CDR3 DNA is TGTGCCACCAGCAGAGATTATGGCGGGGGGCCATCCTACAATGAGCAGTTCTTC.

The count of this clone is one. This chain uses TRBV2 with TRBJ1-2; no reliable D call. V was clipped by 4 bases and J by 4 bases, with 10 bases between them. Germline V CDR1 and CDR2: SNHLY, FYNNEI. The CDR3 length is 13 residues. The CDR3 coding sequence is TGTGCCAGCAGTGTGGAGGACTTCTATGGCTACACCTTC. Residues: CASSVEDFYGYTF.

The J gene is TRBJ2-5, the V gene TRBV10-3; 12 bases fit TRBD2. CDR3 length: 14 amino acids. Unmatched junction bases numbered 7, after V lost 7 bases and J lost 7 bases. CDR1 ENHRY and CDR2 SYGVKD come from the germline V gene. The CDR3 protein is CAIKSSGGAGTQYF. DNA of the CDR3: TGTGCCATCAAATCTAGCGGGGGGGCAGGGACCCAGTACTTC.

This clone has more than one count but fewer than ten. V and J are TRBV4-2 and TRBJ2-3, with D tentatively TRBD2 (6 bases). The germline V gene encodes CDR1 LGHNA and CDR2 YNFKEQ. CDR3 length: 15 residues. With 4 bases removed from V and 3 bases from J, the gap between germline ends came to 14 bases. This CDR3 is CASSRQLARTDTQYF. As DNA, the CDR3 is TGTGCCAGCAGCCGGCAACTAGCCAGAACAGATACGCAGTATTTT.

This sequence joins TRBV9 and TRBJ2-5; 8 bases align to TRBD2. This CDR3 has 15 residues. Per the germline V gene, CDR1 is SGDLS and CDR2 is YYNGEE. With 4 bases clipped from V and 2 bases from J, the junction kept 7 bases outside the gene matches. The CDR3 sequence is CASSTSGVVQETQYF. Written as DNA, the CDR3 is TGTGCCAGCAGCACTAGCGGAGTCGTACAAGAGACCCAGTACTTC. Drawing the rest from reference TRBV9 and TRBJ2-5, the complete variable domain is DSGVTQTPKHLITATGQRVTLRCSPRSGDLSVYWYQQSLDQGLQFLIQYYNGEERAKGNILERFSAQQFPDLHSELNLSSLELGDSALYFCASSTSGVVQETQYFGPGTRLLVL.

As DNA, the CDR3 is TGTGCCAGCAGCACTAGCGTGGATACGCAGTATTTT. It specifies CASSTSVDTQYF. This chain uses TRBV3-1 (or the pseudogene TRBV3-2) with TRBJ2-3, with 7 bases identical to TRBD2. CDR3 length: 12 residues. Losses at the gene ends were 5 bases for V and 6 bases for J; bases not matched to a gene: 2. Looked up from germline, CDR1 is LGHDT and CDR2 is YNNKEL (reference sequence).

This chain uses TRBV19 with TRBJ1-1; D remains ambiguous. Germline CDR1 is LNHDA and CDR2 is SQIVND (reference sequence). The CDR3 is made up of 15 amino acids. Trimming left V 5 bases short and J 1 base short, with 14 bases between. The CDR3 reads CASSVPWPPNTEAFF. CDR3 nucleotide sequence: TGTGCCAGTAGTGTCCCCTGGCCACCGAACACTGAAGCTTTCTTT.

The chain couples TRBV25-1 to TRBJ1-1; 7 positions match TRBD1. Trimming removed 3 bases from V and 5 bases from J; junction bases left unmatched: 6. Germline V gene sequence: CDR1 MGHDK, CDR2 SYGVNS. The CDR3 covers 14 residues. CDR3: CASSDSGGSTEAFF. The CDR3 nucleotides read TGTGCCAGCAGTGATTCAGGGGGTTCAACTGAAGCTTTCTTT.

This rearrangement joins TRBV2 to TRBJ1-3, with TRBD1 as a possible D gene (5 bases). The germline V gene encodes CDR1 SNHLY and CDR2 FYNNEI. V lost 6 bases, J lost 4 bases, and 7 bases lay in between. There are 12 residues in the CDR3. The DNA of the CDR3 is TGTGCCAGCAGGACAGTAGGAAACACCATATATTTT. Protein: CASRTVGNTIYF. The full variable domain, in which reference TRBV2 and TRBJ1-3 provide the parts outside the CDR3, is EPEVTQTPSHQVTQMGQEVILRCVPISNHLYFYWYRQILGQKVEFLVSFYNNEISEKSEIFDDQFSVERPDGSNFTLKIRSTKLEDSAMYFCASRTVGNTIYFGEGSWLTVV.

This chain uses TRBV19 with TRBJ2-1; 14 bases line up with TRBD2. The trim removed 5 bases at V and 7 bases at J, leaving 10 bases unmatched. The CDR3 sequence is 17 residues long. Germline CDR1 is LNHDA and CDR2 is SQIVND (reference sequence). CDR3 region: CASSLQTSGGALNEQFF. The CDR3 coding sequence is TGTGCCAGTAGTCTACAGACTAGCGGGGGGGCTTTGAATGAGCAGTTCTTC.

The CDR3 DNA reads TGTGCCAGCAGCGCTAGCGGGGGGGTAGCCGGGGAGCTGTTTTTT. Protein sequence: CASSASGGVAGELFF. The V call is TRBV7-2, the J call TRBJ2-2; 12 positions agree with TRBD2. Germline-derived CDR1 and CDR2 are SGHTA and FQGNSA. The CDR3 sequence is 15 residues long. V trimming: 5 bases; J trimming: 6 bases; junction bases outside the gene matches: 4.

The sample holds one count of this clone. This chain links TRBV21-1 with TRBJ1-3; the DNA was not compared with TRBD1, the D call given in the table. TRBV21-1 has pseudogene status. This CDR3 contains 15 residues. In nucleotides, the CDR3 is TGTGCCAGCAGCGAACAGGGGGCCTCTGGAAACACCATATATTTT. It yields the protein CASSEQGASGNTIYF.

This chain connects TRBV3-1 (or the pseudogene TRBV3-2) to TRBJ1-2, with unresolved D. Germline values: CDR1 LGHDT, CDR2 YNNKEL (reference sequence). This CDR3 is 14 amino acids long. The V end lost 0 bases, the J end lost 8 bases, and 13 bases lay between the germline ends. The DNA of the CDR3 is TGTGCCAGCAGCCAAGATGGGAGAGGGAGGGGCTACACCTTC. It yields the protein CASSQDGRGRGYTF.

CDR3 sequence (DNA): TGTGCCAGCAGTTACGGAGGGCAGGGAAACACCATATATTTT. Its translation is CASSYGGQGNTIYF. The chain employs TRBV6-6 and TRBJ1-3, with D uncertain. The ends were cut back, 2 bases at V and 4 bases at J, with 9 bases in the middle. This CDR3 comprises 14 residues. The germline CDR1 and CDR2 sequences are MNHNY and SVGAGI (reference sequence).

The rearrangement joins TRBV19 to TRBJ1-1, with no clear D. V gave up 9 bases and J gave up 1 base, with 9 bases separating them. Germline lookup yields CDR1 LNHDA and CDR2 SQIVND (reference sequence). CDR3 length equals 12 residues. The CDR3 DNA sequence: TGTGCCAGCATTTCAGGGAACACTGAAGCTTTCTTT. It specifies CASISGNTEAFF.

Here the CDR3 reads CASSQAQRGNYNEQFF. CDR3 DNA sequence: TGCGCCAGCAGCCAGGCCCAGCGGGGAAATTACAATGAGCAGTTCTTC. This chain uses TRBV4-1 with TRBJ2-1, with 7 nucleotides matching TRBD2. The CDR3 has 16 amino acids. Germline CDR1 is MGHRA and CDR2 is YSYEKL. The V gene end was trimmed by 3 bases and the J gene end by 4 bases; junction bases not matched to a gene: 9.

This clone came up once. V is TRBV5-5 and J is TRBJ2-5; 15 bases agree with TRBD2. Trimming took 4 bases from V and 5 from J; bases not matched to a gene: 12. The CDR3 spans 18 residues. Germline lookup yields CDR1 SGHKS and CDR2 YYEKEE (reference sequence). The CDR3 nucleotides read TGTGCCAGCAGCCCAGGACTAGCGGGGGGGCCGATATTTGAGACCCAGTACTTC. Protein sequence: CASSPGLAGGPIFETQYF. The full variable domain, its missing parts supplied by reference TRBV5-5 and TRBJ2-5, is DAGVTQSPTHLIKTRGQQVTLRCSPISGHKSVSWYQQVLGQGPQFIFQYYEKEERGRGNFPDRFSARQFPNYSSELNVNALLLGDSALYLCASSPGLAGGPIFETQYFGPGTRLLVL.

This clone is a singleton in its sample. The rearrangement joins TRBV19 to TRBJ2-2; D perhaps matches TRBD1 (6 bases). Germline V lookup: CDR1 LNHDA, CDR2 SQIVND (reference sequence). This CDR3 comprises 16 residues. The ends were cut back, 5 bases at V and 4 bases at J, with 17 bases in the middle. The DNA for the CDR3 is TGTGCCAGTAGTTACCCGACAGGCGAGGGCACCGGGGAGCTGTTTTTT. Protein: CASSYPTGEGTGELFF.

The chain has TRBV29-1 and TRBJ1-1; no reliable D call. Trimming stripped 4 bases from V and 4 bases from J, with 16 bases between. Per the germline V gene, CDR1 is SQVTM and CDR2 is ANQGSEA. The CDR3 is made up of 14 amino acids. The CDR3 DNA sequence: TGCAGCGTTGTAAGGGAACGCCGGGGCACTGAAGCTTTCTTT. Its translation: CSVVRERRGTEAFF.

The chain couples TRBV28 to TRBJ1-6, with 9 bases fitting TRBD1. The V gene end was trimmed by 7 bases and the J gene end by 12 bases; junction bases not matched to a gene: 10. Germline CDR1 is MDHEN and CDR2 is SYDVKM. CDR3 length: 14 residues. The CDR3 sequence is CASTEQGASLPLHF. The CDR3 nucleotides are TGTGCCAGCACCGAACAGGGGGCCTCCCTACCCCTCCACTTT. Complete variable domain (other parts from reference TRBV28 and TRBJ1-6): DVKVTQSSRYLVKRTGEKVFLECVQDMDHENMFWYRQDPGLGLRLIYFSYDVKMKEKGDIPEGYSVSREKKERFSLILESASTNQTSMYLCASTEQGASLPLHFGNGTRLTVT.

This sequence joins TRBV24-1 and TRBJ1-2; D is undetermined. The CDR3 is 14 residues long. Germline loops: CDR1 KGHDR, CDR2 SFDVKD. Trimming pared 4 bases from V and 0 bases from J, leaving 8 bases between. CDR3 residues: CATSDPTPNYGYTF. DNA for the CDR3: TGTGCCACCAGTGACCCGACACCTAACTATGGCTACACCTTC.